The 26 T cell receptor beta chains given below trace back to one sample, sequenced in a study of T cell responses to AZD1222 COVID-19 vaccine. Clones were read by immunoSEQ multiplex PCR, and TCRdb kept only the in-frame ones, dropping some. This repertoire shows approximately 180,000 clones, around nine tenths found once; its top ten account for about 2.8%. Sample: peripheral blood, taken on day 0 of AZD1222 vaccination. The receptors derive from an adult in good health.

This chain links TRBV21-1 with TRBJ1-6; the table's D call TRBD1 went unverified against the DNA. TRBV21-1 is tagged as a pseudogene. The CDR3 has 14 amino acids. The CDR3 loop is CASSNWGVNSPLHF. For the CDR3, the DNA is TGTGCCAGCAGCAACTGGGGCGTAAACTCACCCCTCCACTTT.

The genes are TRBV5-8 and TRBJ2-5; 7 positions agree with TRBD2. The J segment lost 5 bases and the V segment lost 3 bases, leaving 10 bases of the junction unmatched. The CDR3 is 15 residues long. Germline CDR1 and CDR2: SGHTS and YDEGEE. The CDR3 DNA reads TGTGCCAGCAGCTGGGCGCCGGGAGGCGGGGAGACCCAGTACTTC. Residues: CASSWAPGGGETQYF.

This rearrangement joins TRBV4-2 to TRBJ2-7; tentative D call: TRBD2 (6 bases). Per germline, CDR1 LGHNA and CDR2 YNFKEQ. This CDR3 is 12 amino acids long. Trimming left V 0 bases short and J 8 bases short, with 8 bases between. CDR3 sequence (DNA): TGTGCCAGCAGCCAAGATGGGGGGAAGCAGTACTTC. Translating it yields CASSQDGGKQYF.

The rearrangement joins TRBV10-3 to TRBJ1-5; no definite D call. Germline CDR1 ENHRY, CDR2 SYGVKD. Trimming stripped 0 bases from V and 5 bases from J, with 2 bases between. This CDR3 contains 12 residues. The CDR3 spells CAISESDQPQHF. DNA of the CDR3: TGTGCCATCAGTGAGTCTGATCAGCCCCAGCATTTT.

This sequence joins TRBV7-2 and TRBJ1-1; D gene uncertain. The V and J ends lost 8 bases and 4 bases respectively, with 17 bases between them. CDR3 length: 14 residues. CDR1 and CDR2 (germline): SGHTA, FQGNSA. The CDR3 protein is CASDLGSAFTEAFF. In DNA form, the CDR3 reads TGTGCCAGCGACTTAGGGTCCGCTTTCACTGAAGCTTTCTTT.

The V gene is TRBV5-4, the J gene TRBJ2-7; D gene ambiguous. V lost 4 bases, J lost 5 bases, and 10 bases lay in between. This CDR3 contains 12 residues. Germline CDR1 reads SGHNT; CDR2 reads YYREEE (reference sequence). The CDR3 protein is CASSLRTDEQYF. The DNA for the CDR3 is TGTGCCAGCAGCCTCAGAACCGACGAGCAGTACTTC.

This clone has just one count. The chain combines TRBV5-1 with TRBJ2-1; 7 bases are a match to TRBD2. The germline V gene encodes CDR1 SGHRS and CDR2 YFSETQ. After removal of 4 bases from V and 7 bases from J, the junction contained 14 bases not matched to a gene. The CDR3 contains 16 residues. CDR3 nucleotide sequence: TGCGCCAGCAGCCCTGGCGGGCAGGGAGGGAGAAATGAGCAGTTCTTC. Protein sequence: CASSPGGQGGRNEQFF.

This chain connects TRBV11-2 to TRBJ1-3, with D possibly matching TRBD1 (5 bases). Germline V gene lookup returns CDR1 SGHAT and CDR2 FQNNGV. The V and J ends lost 5 bases and 7 bases respectively, with 15 bases between them. This CDR3 has 14 residues. The CDR3 DNA follows: TGTGCCAGCAGCCTCGGGGCCGGGTTTAACACCATATATTTT. It encodes CASSLGAGFNTIYF.

The chain combines TRBV30 with TRBJ1-1, with 7 positions matching TRBD1. J was trimmed by 2 bases and V by 1 base; bases with no gene match: 4. The CDR3 covers 14 residues. Germline loops: CDR1 GTSNPN, CDR2 SVGIG (reference sequence). The CDR3 region is CAWSAQGYNTEAFF. The DNA for the CDR3 is TGTGCCTGGAGTGCACAGGGGTACAACACTGAAGCTTTCTTT.

This clone was seen once. The rearrangement joins TRBV18 to TRBJ1-1; D uncertain. The CDR3 sequence is 15 residues long. Trimming removed 0 bases at V and 1 base at J, with 9 bases between. Germline CDR1 and CDR2: KGHSH and LQKENI. DNA for the CDR3: TGTGCCAGCTCACCACCGAGCCTGGGGAACACTGAAGCTTTCTTT. Translating it yields CASSPPSLGNTEAFF.

The V call is TRBV5-6, the J call TRBJ2-3, with D uncertain. The CDR3 contains 13 residues. The germline CDR1 and CDR2 sequences are SGHDT and YYEEEE. Trimming cost V 0 bases and J 0 bases, with 2 bases left between them. CDR3 nucleotides: TGTGCCAGCAGCTTGGATAGCACAGATACGCAGTATTTT. As protein: CASSLDSTDTQYF.

A remark on this clone: A junction end diverges from the germline sequence, so it may reflect a read error. The genes are TRBV7-9 and TRBJ2-7, with TRBD1 matching over 9 bases. From germline, CDR1 is SEHNR and CDR2 FQNEAQ (reference sequence). This CDR3 has 15 amino acids. The CDR3 DNA sequence: TGTGCCAGCAGCTTAGATGGGACAGGGTCCTCCGAGCAGTACTTC. Amino acid sequence: CASSLDGTGSSEQYF. The whole variable domain, filled in from reference TRBV7-9 and TRBJ2-7, reads DTGVSQNPRHKITKRGQNVTFRCDPISEHNRLYWYRQTLGQGPEFLTYFQNEAQLEKSRLLSDRFSAERPKGSFSTLEIQRTEQGDSAMYLCASSLDGTGSSEQYFGPGTRLTVT.

In its sample, this clone was seen once. The chain uses TRBV7-9 and TRBJ2-7; D is perhaps TRBD1 (6 bases). The ends were cut back, 5 bases at V and 6 bases at J, with 14 bases in the middle. CDR1 and CDR2 (germline): SEHNR, FQNEAQ (reference sequence). The CDR3 runs 13 residues. The CDR3 DNA reads as TGTGCCAGCAGCCCGGACAGTCCAAGCGAGCAGTACTTC. This encodes CASSPDSPSEQYF.

This chain joins TRBV6-5 and TRBJ2-7; tentatively, D is TRBD1 or TRBD2 (5 bases each). The germline CDR1 and CDR2 sequences are MNHEY and SVGAGI. CDR3 length equals 14 residues. V was trimmed by 5 bases and J by 2 bases, leaving 13 bases between them. CDR3 sequence reads: CASSRRDGAYEQYF. The CDR3 bases are TGTGCCAGCAGTCGCCGGGACGGAGCCTACGAGCAGTACTTC.

This chain uses TRBV4-1 with TRBJ1-2, with D perhaps matching TRBD1 (5 bases). The CDR3 is made up of 15 amino acids. V lost 0 bases and J 3 bases, leaving 11 bases between the germline ends. CDR1 and CDR2 from the germline V gene are MGHRA and YSYEKL. CDR3 bases: TGCGCCAGCAGCCAAGATTGGGACTCAGACTATGGCTACACCTTC. Translating gives CASSQDWDSDYGYTF.

This clone was seen a single time. The chain carries TRBV10-3 and TRBJ1-5; D is undetermined. The CDR3 consists of 14 residues. V was shortened by 5 bases and J by 6 bases, with 14 bases between the two germline ends. Per the germline V gene, CDR1 is ENHRY and CDR2 is SYGVKD. The CDR3 DNA is TGTGCCATCAGTCTGGCGGCAAAGGGTCAGCCCCAGCATTTT. It encodes CAISLAAKGQPQHF.

For this clone: Germline and junction disagree at one end, which may indicate a read error. V usage is TRBV10-3 and J usage is TRBJ2-7; possibly TRBD1 for D (6 bases). Germline CDR1 ENHRY, CDR2 SYGVKD. The CDR3 has 16 residues. DNA of the CDR3: TGTGCCATCAGTAAGTCAGGGGCCCGGACCTCCCGCGAGCAGTACTTC. This sequence encodes CAISKSGARTSREQYF.

Worth noting for this clone: One end of the junction varies from germline; a read error may be responsible. The gene calls are TRBV2 and TRBJ1-5; 8 bases match TRBD1. This CDR3 contains 15 residues. The V gene's germline CDR1 is SNHLY and CDR2 FYNNEI. CDR3 residues: CASSEGAGGNQPQHF. Written as DNA, the CDR3 is TGTGCCAGCAGTGAAGGGGCAGGGGGCAACCAGCCCCAGCATTTT.

This sequence joins TRBV12-3 or TRBV12-4 and TRBJ1-2; D possibly corresponds to TRBD1 (6 bases). This CDR3 region has 13 residues. V was pared by 4 bases and J by 4 bases, with 10 bases between. In DNA, the CDR3 is TGTGCCAGCAGTTCAGACAGGTTCTATGGCTACACCTTC. It translates to CASSSDRFYGYTF.

V usage is TRBV5-4 and J usage is TRBJ2-5; 7 positions match TRBD2. CDR1 is SGHNT and CDR2 is YYREEE in the germline V gene (reference sequence). The length of the CDR3 is 12 residues. Unmatched junction bases numbered 2, after V lost 4 bases and J lost 5 bases. CDR3 residues: CASSAGDETQYF. The CDR3 nucleotides read TGTGCCAGCAGCGCGGGGGATGAGACCCAGTACTTC.

The chain links TRBV27 to TRBJ2-7; possible D gene TRBD1, 6 bases. The V end was cut by 4 bases, the J end by 1 base, with 11 bases between. Germline V lookup: CDR1 MNHEY, CDR2 SMNVEV (reference sequence). This CDR3 is built from 14 residues. The CDR3 coding sequence is TGTGCCAGCAGTTCCCGGGACAATTCCTACGAGCAGTACTTC. Its protein is CASSSRDNSYEQYF.

CDR3 sequence: CASSPGQGRDGYTF. The CDR3 nucleotides read TGTGCCAGCAGCCCCGGACAGGGCCGCGATGGCTACACCTTC. This rearrangement joins TRBV7-9 to TRBJ1-2, with TRBD1 matching over 8 bases. The CDR3 is made up of 14 amino acids. After removal of 5 bases from V and 6 bases from J, the junction contained 8 bases not matched to a gene. Looked up from germline, CDR1 is SEHNR and CDR2 is FQNEAQ (reference sequence).

This sequence joins TRBV27 and TRBJ1-3; D gene uncertain. Germline V CDR1 and CDR2: MNHEY, SMNVEV (reference sequence). V was trimmed by 4 bases and J by 0 bases, leaving 7 bases between them. The CDR3 extends over 14 amino acids. The CDR3: CASSYSPSGNTIYF. The CDR3 coding sequence is TGTGCCAGCAGTTACAGTCCCTCTGGAAACACCATATATTTT.

The chain is built from TRBV7-9 and TRBJ1-3, with TRBD1 as a possible D gene (5 bases). CDR1 SEHNR and CDR2 FQNEAQ come from the germline V gene (reference sequence). The CDR3 runs to 15 residues. V was trimmed by 4 bases and J by 2 bases, leaving 12 bases between them. CDR3 amino acids: CASSSAGTAGNTIYF. CDR3 in DNA: TGTGCCAGCAGCTCGGCCGGGACGGCTGGAAACACCATATATTTT.

The chain carries TRBV12-5 and TRBJ2-7; TRBD1 agrees at 7 bases. Germline CDR1 is LGHNT and CDR2 is FRNRAP. The trim removed 6 bases at V and 2 bases at J, leaving 10 bases unmatched. The CDR3 spans 15 residues. In DNA, the CDR3 is TGTGCTAGTGGCCACCGAGACAGGGATGCCTACGAGCAGTACTTC. Translating gives CASGHRDRDAYEQYF.

This chain joins TRBV7-7 and TRBJ2-2; D remains ambiguous. The CDR3 consists of 14 residues. Deletions cut 2 bases from V and 1 base from J, with 5 bases between. Looked up from germline, CDR1 is SSHAT and CDR2 is FNYEAQ (reference sequence). This CDR3 is CASSLYGNTGELFF. In DNA form, the CDR3 reads TGTGCCAGCAGCTTATATGGGAACACCGGGGAGCTGTTTTTT.